These T cell receptor beta chains were read from a single sample in a study of blood T cell repertoires in COVID-19. The protocol was immunoSEQ multiplex PCR, while the TCRdb copy is restricted to in-frame clones and leaves out a portion. Among approximately 180,000 clones listed, more than 85% were seen once. The sample consisted of PBMCs or T cells enriched from blood (not recorded which). Source of these receptors: a human donor with acute COVID-19. The donor label of this sample is uncertain. Each CDR3 is given with its conserved first and last residue. A D gene is named only where the DNA matches it firmly. Size is stated for part of the rows, as once, few or many counts, or as a class when the clone is expanded.

D: TRBD2
size: few
J: TRBJ2-7
V: TRBV7-9
DNA: TGTGCCAGCAGCCGGCAGGGAGGGGACTACGAGCAGTACTTC
CDR3: CASSRQGGDYEQYF

D: TRBD1
size: once
J: TRBJ2-5
V: TRBV2
DNA: TGTGCCAGCAGACAGGGGGCAGGAGAGACCCAGTACTTC
CDR3: CASRQGAGETQYF

D: TRBD1
size: .
J: TRBJ1-1
V: TRBV3-1/TRBV3-2
DNA: TGTGCCAGCAGCCAAGATTTTACAGGGGCCCGTGAAGCTTTCTTT
CDR3: CASSQDFTGAREAFF

D: TRBD2
size: .
J: TRBJ2-3
V: TRBV27
DNA: TGTGCCAGCAGGGTGAGCGGGGGGCCCACAGATACGCAGTATTTT
CDR3: CASRVSGGPTDTQYF

D: TRBD1
size: .
J: TRBJ1-4
V: TRBV24-1
DNA: TGTGCCACCAGTGGTTCCGGGACAGGGACTAATGAAAAACTGTTTTTT
CDR3: CATSGSGTGTNEKLFF

D: TRBD2
size: once
J: TRBJ2-3
V: TRBV9
DNA: TGTGCCAGCAGCGTAGCCCCCCCTAGCGGGGGGGCAGGGGATACGCAGTATTTT
CDR3: CASSVAPPSGGAGDTQYF

D: .
size: .
J: TRBJ1-1
V: TRBV11-1
DNA: TGTGCCAGCAGCCTAATTGAGGACACTGAAGCTTTCTTT
CDR3: CASSLIEDTEAFF

D: .
size: .
J: TRBJ1-2
V: TRBV4-2
DNA: TGTGCCAGCAGCCAAGTCGAGATTTCCTATGGCTACACCTTC
CDR3: CASSQVEISYGYTF

D: .
size: .
J: TRBJ2-1
V: TRBV20-1
DNA: TGCAGTGCTAGAGTGGCTAGTCAAGCATTCTTC
CDR3: CSARVASQAFF

D: TRBD1
size: .
J: TRBJ1-2
V: TRBV19
DNA: TGTGCCAGTAGTATGGGACAGTATCCTAACTATGGCTACACCTTC
CDR3: CASSMGQYPNYGYTF

D: .
size: .
J: TRBJ2-2
V: TRBV9
DNA: TGTGCCAGCAGCGTGGGCGGGGTGGCCGGGGAGCTGTTTTTT
CDR3: CASSVGGVAGELFF

D: .
size: .
J: TRBJ2-7
V: TRBV7-9
DNA: TGTGCCAGCAGCTTAGGGCCCTCCTACGAGCAGTACTTC
CDR3: CASSLGPSYEQYF

D: .
size: .
J: TRBJ2-3
V: TRBV10-1
DNA: TGCGCCAGCAGTGAATTTTCGGCAGATACGCAGTATTTT
CDR3: CASSEFSADTQYF

D: TRBD1
size: once
J: TRBJ2-5
V: TRBV4-2
DNA: TGTGCCAGCAGCCAAATTCTGGACAGGGGAGTAGAGGAGACCCAGTACTTC
CDR3: CASSQILDRGVEETQYF

D: TRBD2
size: .
J: TRBJ2-1
V: TRBV7-2
DNA: TGTGCCAGCAGCCCTCATGGCGGGGGGTACCTTTCGAACAATGAGCAGTTCTTC
CDR3: CASSPHGGGYLSNNEQFF

D: TRBD2
size: .
J: TRBJ2-1
V: TRBV30
DNA: TGTGCCTCCCGGACTAGCGGGGACGGTGAGCAGTTCTTC
CDR3: CASRTSGDGEQFF

D: TRBD1
size: .
J: TRBJ1-2
V: TRBV7-2
DNA: TGTGCCAGCAGCAGCTCCGGGACAGTACCTAACTATGGCTACACCTTC
CDR3: CASSSSGTVPNYGYTF

D: .
size: .
J: TRBJ1-5
V: TRBV6-6
DNA: TGTGCCAGCAGTTCACCCCACGAGAATCAGCCCCAGCATTTT
CDR3: CASSSPHENQPQHF

D: .
size: .
J: TRBJ1-4
V: TRBV3-1/TRBV3-2
DNA: TGTGCCAGCAGCCAAGGGACAGCAACTAATGAAAAACTGTTTTTT
CDR3: CASSQGTATNEKLFF

D: .
size: .
J: TRBJ2-1
V: TRBV5-4
DNA: TGTGCCAGCAGCCCCACAGGGATCTCCTACAATGAGCAGTTCTTC
CDR3: CASSPTGISYNEQFF

D: .
size: .
J: TRBJ2-5
V: TRBV7-2
DNA: TGTGCCAGCAGCCGGAGTCGAGCCGGGGAGACCCAGTACTTC
CDR3: CASSRSRAGETQYF

D: .
size: .
J: TRBJ2-5
V: TRBV2
DNA: TGTGCCAGCAGCCTAACAGGGTTCCAAGAGACCCAGTACTTC
CDR3: CASSLTGFQETQYF

D: TRBD2
size: .
J: TRBJ2-5
V: TRBV24-1
DNA: TGTGCCACCAGTGCCCTGAGCGGGGGTCGGGAGACCCAGTACTTC
CDR3: CATSALSGGRETQYF

D: TRBD2
size: .
J: TRBJ2-1
V: TRBV11-2
DNA: TGTGCCAGCAGCAGTAGCGGGGGGCCCTCCTACAATGAGCAGTTCTTC
CDR3: CASSSSGGPSYNEQFF

D: .
size: once
J: TRBJ2-5
V: TRBV5-8
DNA: TGTGCCAGCAGCGTGCCCTCGTCTGTTAGGACCCAGTACTTC
CDR3: CASSVPSSVRTQYF

D: TRBD1
size: .
J: TRBJ2-6
V: TRBV6-5
DNA: TGTGCCAGCCGACAGGGGGGCTCTGGGGCCAACGTCCTGACTTTC
CDR3: CASRQGGSGANVLTF

D: .
size: .
J: TRBJ2-6
V: TRBV6-5
DNA: TGTGCCAGCATATTGAACAGGGCTGGGGCCAACGTCCTGACTTTC
CDR3: CASILNRAGANVLTF

D: .
size: once
J: TRBJ1-5
V: TRBV24-1
DNA: TGTGCCACCAGTGCCGGACAGCCGAATCAGCCCCAGCATTTT
CDR3: CATSAGQPNQPQHF

D: TRBD1
size: .
J: TRBJ1-1
V: TRBV18
DNA: TGTGCCAGCTCACCGGGACAGGGCTCGCTGAAGCTTTTCTTT
CDR3: CASSPGQGSLKLFF

D: TRBD1
size: .
J: TRBJ1-1
V: TRBV20-1
DNA: TGCAGTGCTCGTGGAGGGACAGCGAACACTGAAGCTTTCTTT
CDR3: CSARGGTANTEAFF

D: TRBD1
size: .
J: TRBJ1-5
V: TRBV2
DNA: TGTGCCAGCAGTGCCGGGACAGCTAGCAATCAGCCCCAGCATTTT
CDR3: CASSAGTASNQPQHF

D: TRBD1
size: .
J: TRBJ2-1
V: TRBV2
DNA: TGTGCCAGCAGTGAGTGGGACAGGGGGCATCGCAATGAGCAGTTCTTC
CDR3: CASSEWDRGHRNEQFF

D: .
size: .
J: TRBJ2-2
V: TRBV29-1
DNA: TGCAGCGTTGAGTCTTTGGAGATCGCGAACACCGGGGAGCTGTTTTTT
CDR3: CSVESLEIANTGELFF

D: TRBD1
size: .
J: TRBJ2-5
V: TRBV7-3
DNA: TGTGCCAGCAGCTTAAGGACAGGGTGGAACCAAGAGACCCAGTACTTC
CDR3: CASSLRTGWNQETQYF

D: .
size: .
J: TRBJ2-3
V: TRBV11-2
DNA: TGTGCCAGCAGCTTAGCGTGGGCAGGGGCAGGAGATACGCAGTATTTT
CDR3: CASSLAWAGAGDTQYF

D: .
size: .
J: TRBJ1-1
V: TRBV10-3
DNA: TGTGCCATCAGGTTCGACAGAGAGAACACTGAAGCTTTCTTT
CDR3: CAIRFDRENTEAFF

D: .
size: .
J: TRBJ1-1
V: TRBV4-1
DNA: TGCGCCAGCAGCCCACAGGGAGTTAACTCTGAAGCTTTCTTT
CDR3: CASSPQGVNSEAFF

D: TRBD1
size: .
J: TRBJ2-7
V: TRBV4-1
DNA: TGCGCCAGCAGCCTGAGACAGGGGGCCTACGAGCAGTACTTC
CDR3: CASSLRQGAYEQYF

D: .
size: .
J: TRBJ2-7
V: TRBV2
DNA: TGTGCCAGCAGTGACGTAACCTACGAGCAGTACTTC
CDR3: CASSDVTYEQYF

D: TRBD2
size: .
J: TRBJ2-1
V: TRBV2
DNA: TGTGCCAGCAGCCCCGGTTCAGCGGGGGACTACAATGAGCAGTTCTTC
CDR3: CASSPGSAGDYNEQFF

D: TRBD1
size: .
J: TRBJ1-2
V: TRBV27
DNA: TGTGCCAGCAGGATACTAACCGGGACAGGGGTTGGGTATGGCTACACCTTC
CDR3: CASRILTGTGVGYGYTF